The clone carrying this T cell receptor (beta chain) was recorded a few times. The germline V and J ends were trimmed by 4 bases and 5 bases, with 14 bases remaining between them. The germline V gene has CDR1 MNHEY and CDR2 SVGEGT. This CDR3 has 14 amino acids. These data originate in a study of patients and donors after allogeneic stem cell transplantation. TCRdb recomputed calls from the RT-PCR reads with MiXCR, one row per CDR3 protein. The sample contains about a million distinct CDR3 sequences, over 15% of which appear only once. The sequencing input was blood, either unsorted or a sorted T cell fraction (not recorded which). This TCR came from a human donor who was either an allogeneic HSCT recipient or a stem cell or donor lymphocyte infusion donor (not recorded which). It is not recorded whose cells these are; they may come from a transplant donor. The genes are TRBV6-2 or TRBV6-3 and TRBJ2-5; D possibly corresponds to TRBD1 (5 bases). The DNA of the CDR3 is TGTGCCAGCAGTTCCGAACGCAGGGCGGAGACCCAGTACTTC. Translated, it gives CASSSERRAETQYF.